This TCR beta chain originates from a study of cytomegalovirus exposure and HLA in healthy donors. Study-wide results and limits: Later analysis identified about 18,000 TCR beta sequences associated with HLA alleles, using a false discovery rate threshold of 0.05. Among the most significant clusters, several appeared linked to common viral pathogens in a later analysis. Reports credit the classifier with highly specific, highly sensitive diagnosis of cytomegalovirus status.

PCR used 60 Vbeta primers and 13 Jbeta primers. Data came from immunoSEQ multiplex PCR; TCRdb stores just in-frame clones and leaves some out. Of some 130,000 clones listed, roughly 75% are singletons. In the case of this clone: Its specificity is unknown.

With 0 bases removed from V and 10 bases from J, the gap between germline ends came to 14 bases. The germline V gene encodes CDR1 SGHNT and CDR2 YENEEA. The CDR3 is made up of 14 amino acids. The chain links TRBV11-3 to TRBJ2-3; a possible D gene is TRBD2 (7 bases). The TCR was taken from a man between 25 and 39 years old in good health. Specimen: PBMCs. CDR3 sequence reads: CASSLEGGGAPQYF. The CDR3 nucleotides read TGTGCCAGCAGCTTAGAAGGTGGGGGGGCCCCGCAGTATTTT. The full variable domain, with the rest looked up from reference TRBV11-3 and TRBJ2-3, is EAGVVQSPRYKIIEKKQPVAFWCNPISGHNTLYWYLQNLGQGPELLIRYENEEAVDDSQLPKDRFSAERLKGVDSTLKIQPAELGDSAVYLCASSLEGGGAPQYFGPGTRLTVL.